This is a list of T cell receptor beta chains from one sample in a study of T cells in Graves' hyperthyroidism and ophthalmopathy. TCRdb ran MiXCR on the multiplex PCR reads and lists one entry per CDR3 protein. In the table there are over 200,000 distinct CDR3 sequences, about 16% of which are singletons. Source material: blood. The origin of the receptors is a man aged 40-49 years with Graves' hyperthyroidism. Both conserved end residues are part of each CDR3. The D gene is left open where the match is weak. Some rows have no size entry. The others give once, few or many, or a class for an expanded clone.

CATSRDSRPQETQYF TGTGCCACCAGCAGAGATTCGAGGCCCCAAGAGACCCAGTACTTC TRBJ2-5 TRBV15 - many
CASSIGAGQGDPDTQYF TGTGCCAGTAGTATAGGAGCAGGACAGGGGGATCCAGATACGCAGTATTTT TRBJ2-3 TRBV19 TRBD1 -
CATSILGDTQYF TGTGCCACCAGCATTCTCGGAGATACGCAGTATTTT TRBJ2-3 TRBV15 - many
CASTLDRGLTDTQYF TGTGCCAGCACCCTGGACAGGGGGCTCACAGATACGCAGTATTTT TRBJ2-3 TRBV5-6 TRBD1 -
CAISPEGPTSGGAGETQYF TGTGCCATCAGCCCAGAGGGGCCTACTAGCGGGGGGGCCGGTGAGACCCAGTACTTC TRBJ2-5 TRBV10-3 TRBD2 many
CASSLDRVAFYGYTF TGTGCCAGCAGTTTGGACAGGGTCGCGTTCTATGGCTACACCTTC TRBJ1-2 TRBV6-2/TRBV6-3 TRBD1 -
CASGSAVDTEAFF TGCGCCAGCGGATCGGCGGTCGACACTGAAGCTTTCTTT TRBJ1-1 TRBV5-1 - many
CAWGQPSGANVLTF TGTGCCTGGGGACAGCCCTCTGGGGCCAACGTCCTGACTTTC TRBJ2-6 TRBV30 - few
CASSLPGQETQYF TGTGCCAGCAGCTTACCGGGCCAAGAGACCCAGTACTTC TRBJ2-5 TRBV7-3 - many
CASSRTGGYNEQFF TGTGCCAGCTCTCGGACAGGGGGCTACAATGAGCAGTTCTTC TRBJ2-1 TRBV18 TRBD1 many
CASSGLGPYNEQFF TGTGCCAGCAGTGGACTAGGTCCCTACAATGAGCAGTTCTTC TRBJ2-1 TRBV9 TRBD2 many
CAISTYKNEKLFF TGTGCCATCAGCACTTACAAAAATGAAAAACTGTTTTTT TRBJ1-4 TRBV10-3 - few
CASSYLYRVYGEKLFF TGTGCCAGCAGCTATCTTTACAGGGTGTATGGGGAAAAACTGTTTTTT TRBJ1-4 TRBV7-2 - many
CASSELQQNTEAFF TGTGCCAGCAGTGAGCTACAGCAGAACACTGAAGCTTTCTTT TRBJ1-1 TRBV6-1 - once
CASSSGVGATKGNTIYF TGTGCCAGCAGCAGCGGCGTGGGAGCGACGAAAGGAAACACCATATATTTT TRBJ1-3 TRBV7-2 - few
CASTSPGTAPMGSYNSPLHF TGTGCCAGCACCTCGCCGGGCACGGCTCCGATGGGCTCCTATAATTCACCCCTCCACTTT TRBJ1-6 TRBV6-1 - many
CASSTHSGADTYNEQFF TGTGCCAGCAGTACCCATAGCGGGGCCGACACTTACAATGAGCAGTTCTTC TRBJ2-1 TRBV27 TRBD2 few
CASSHGGQTLREQYF TGTGCCAGCAGCCACGGGGGGCAAACCCTTCGCGAGCAGTACTTC TRBJ2-7 TRBV12-3/TRBV12-4 - few
CASSPPSLLATQYF TGTGCCAGCTCACCACCTTCTCTTCTCGCAACCCAGTACTTC TRBJ2-5 TRBV18 - many
CSARWGRSNEKLFF TGCAGTGCTAGGTGGGGAAGGAGTAATGAAAAACTGTTTTTT TRBJ1-4 TRBV20-1 - -
CSARQRPQETQYF TGCAGTGCTAGACAGCGGCCCCAAGAGACCCAGTACTTC TRBJ2-5 TRBV20-1 - many
CASSWTGGAGNQPQHF TGTGCCAGCAGCTGGACAGGGGGCGCCGGCAATCAGCCCCAGCATTTT TRBJ1-5 TRBV7-2 TRBD1 many
CASSLGRETEAFF TGTGCCAGCAGCTTAGGCCGGGAAACTGAAGCTTTCTTT TRBJ1-1 TRBV7-2 - many
CASSQGGYFVGGSYNSPLHF TGCGCCAGCAGCCAAGGTGGCTATTTCGTGGGGGGGTCCTATAATTCACCCCTCCACTTT TRBJ1-6 TRBV4-3 - -
CASRRSGGPGNTQYF TGTGCCAGCAGGCGTAGCGGGGGGCCCGGGAATACGCAGTATTTT TRBJ2-3 TRBV7-2 TRBD2 many
CASSYRGGTGGEKLFF TGTGCCAGCAGTTACCGCGGGGGCACAGGAGGTGAAAAACTGTTTTTT TRBJ1-4 TRBV6-9 - -
CASMVAGGQDTQYF TGTGCCAGCATGGTAGCGGGGGGGCAAGATACGCAGTATTTT TRBJ2-3 TRBV7-4 TRBD2 few
CASSLGGQVYGYTF TGTGCCAGCAGTTTAGGGGGGCAGGTCTATGGCTACACCTTC TRBJ1-2 TRBV12-3/TRBV12-4 - many
CASSSGLAGGNTGELFF TGTGCCAGCAGTAGTGGACTAGCGGGGGGGAACACCGGGGAGCTGTTTTTT TRBJ2-2 TRBV6-1 TRBD2 many